The clone carrying this TCR beta chain came up many times. Time point in this sample: before trial treatment. Alpha- and beta-chain coverage of first-strand cDNA came from TRAV- and TRBV-specific primers. An approximately 19-cycle PCR with a constant-region primer and V-primer adapter amplified TCRs. One entry per CDR3 protein, called by TCRdb with MiXCR from the reads. The sample carries around 65,000 distinct CDR3 sequences, 26% recorded once. The CDR3 consists of 13 residues. Trimming cost V 11 bases and J 2 bases, with 14 bases left between them. From germline, CDR1 is SNHLY and CDR2 FYNNEI. The sample originates from a study of low-dose radiotherapy and immunotherapy resistance in tumors.

The chain uses TRBV2 and TRBJ2-3, with no clear D. The sample in question was PBMCs, obtained before treatment. This TCR derives from a male donor with rectosigmoid adenocarcinoma. Here the CDR3 reads CAYHESVTDTQYF. CDR3 DNA: TGTGCCTACCACGAGAGCGTCACAGATACGCAGTATTTT.